One and the same sample provided the 26 T cell receptor beta chains below, sequenced in a study of metastatic and nonmetastatic thyroid tumors. All patients were untreated before thyroid surgery. TCRdb re-processed the PCR reads through MiXCR. The sample holds tens of thousands of clones; roughly 13% are singletons and the top ten take roughly an eighth. Source material: blood. Receptor source: a female donor with papillary thyroid cancer or a benign thyroid nodule (not recorded which). Some clones in this sample may be carry-over from other donors' samples.

J is TRBJ2-1 and V is TRBV5-1, with D tentatively TRBD1 (6 bases). Germline lookup yields CDR1 SGHRS and CDR2 YFSETQ. The V end lost 4 bases, the J end lost 7 bases, and 15 bases lay between the germline ends. This CDR3 has 14 residues. The CDR3 DNA follows: TGCGCCAGCAGCCAGGGGACCGGGGCTAATGAGCAGTTCTTC. Its protein product is CASSQGTGANEQFF.

This clone was detected ten times or more. The chain couples TRBV18 to TRBJ2-7; D gene ambiguous. Per the germline V gene, CDR1 is KGHSH and CDR2 is LQKENI. The germline V and J ends were trimmed by 2 bases and 3 bases, with 11 bases remaining between them. CDR3 length equals 14 residues. The CDR3 sequence: CASSPDRALYEQYF. The CDR3 DNA reads as TGTGCCAGCTCACCAGATAGGGCCCTCTACGAGCAGTACTTC.

This clone came up many times. This rearrangement joins TRBV27 to TRBJ2-6; D unclear. This CDR3 contains 14 residues. V was trimmed by 3 bases and J by 1 base, leaving 4 bases between them. In germline, CDR1 is MNHEY, CDR2 SMNVEV (reference sequence). The CDR3 spells CASSFSSGANVLTF. CDR3 coding DNA: TGTGCCAGCAGTTTTTCTTCTGGGGCCAACGTCCTGACTTTC.

This clone was picked up a small number of times. This sequence joins TRBV30 and TRBJ2-7; 9 nucleotides align to TRBD1. CDR1 is GTSNPN and CDR2 is SVGIG in the germline V gene (reference sequence). The CDR3 is 13 residues long. The trim removed 5 bases at V and 7 bases at J, leaving 9 bases unmatched. The CDR3 DNA is TGTGCCTGGTCCGGGACAGGGATATGGGAGCAGTACTTC. The encoded protein is CAWSGTGIWEQYF.

This clone has ten or more counts. The chain joins TRBV18 to TRBJ2-7, with 7 nucleotides matching TRBD1. The V gene's germline CDR1 is KGHSH and CDR2 LQKENI. The V gene end was trimmed by 3 bases and the J gene end by 1 base; junction bases not matched to a gene: 3. The CDR3 contains 14 residues. CDR3 amino acids: CASSPGTASYEQYF. CDR3 DNA sequence: TGTGCCAGCTCACCCGGGACAGCGTCCTACGAGCAGTACTTC.

This rearrangement joins TRBV7-9 to TRBJ1-4, with D possibly being TRBD1 (5 bases). Trimming took off 6 bases at V and 5 bases at J, with 16 bases between the two ends. The CDR3 loop spans 15 amino acids. Germline CDR1 SEHNR, CDR2 FQNEAQ (reference sequence). As DNA, the CDR3 is TGTGCCAGCAGTGTTCTTGGCAGGGAAAATGAAAAACTGTTTTTT. It is translated as CASSVLGRENEKLFF. Full variable domain (missing parts from reference TRBV7-9 and TRBJ1-4): DTGVSQNPRHKITKRGQNVTFRCDPISEHNRLYWYRQTLGQGPEFLTYFQNEAQLEKSRLLSDRFSAERPKGSFSTLEIQRTEQGDSAMYLCASSVLGRENEKLFFGSGTQLSVL.

The J gene is TRBJ1-1, the V gene TRBV6-5, with no clear D. The CDR3 covers 13 residues. Trimming removed 2 bases at V and 6 bases at J, with 10 bases between. Germline loops: CDR1 MNHEY, CDR2 SVGAGI. Here the CDR3 reads CASSYRGFSEAFF. The CDR3 DNA reads TGTGCCAGCAGTTACCGAGGGTTTTCTGAAGCTTTCTTT.

This clone was detected only a few times. The rearrangement joins TRBV6-2 or TRBV6-3 to TRBJ1-6; 9 nucleotides agree with TRBD1. The CDR3 spans 22 residues. The V segment lost 0 bases and the J segment 0 bases; nucleotides outside the gene matches: 15. The germline V gene has CDR1 MNHEY and CDR2 SVGEGT. DNA for the CDR3: TGTGCCAGCAGTTACTCGGGGGGTGACCGGACAGGGGCGGGCTCCTATAATTCACCCCTCCACTTT. It translates to CASSYSGGDRTGAGSYNSPLHF.

Ten or more counts support this clone. The chain employs TRBV28 and TRBJ2-2; D is possibly TRBD2 (5 bases). The ends were cut back, 4 bases at V and 5 bases at J, with 20 bases in the middle. The germline V gene has CDR1 MDHEN and CDR2 SYDVKM. The CDR3 sequence is 17 residues long. The CDR3 DNA follows: TGTGCCAGCAGTTCCGACTACTCATCCCGAGGAACCGGGGAGCTGTTTTTT. Residues: CASSSDYSSRGTGELFF.

This clone has ten or more counts. The chain recombines TRBV20-1 with TRBJ1-1; D not certain. Germline CDR1 reads DFQATT; CDR2 reads SNEGSKA (reference sequence). Between the trimmed V and J ends, which lost 2 bases and 1 base, there was a span of 11 bases. This CDR3 is 14 amino acids long. The DNA for the CDR3 is TGCAGTGCTAGAAGGGCGGCGCCGAACACTGAAGCTTTCTTT. Translation gives CSARRAAPNTEAFF.

This clone is medium-sized within its sample. The chain links TRBV6-5 to TRBJ2-7, with TRBD1 identical over 7 bases. V lost 1 base and J lost 5; bases outside the gene matches: 5. Germline V CDR1 and CDR2: MNHEY, SVGAGI. The CDR3 is made up of 14 amino acids. The CDR3 is CASSYLDRAHEQYF. CDR3 DNA sequence: TGTGCCAGCAGTTACTTAGACAGGGCCCACGAGCAGTACTTC.

This clone has a count of ten or more. The V and J genes are TRBV20-1 and TRBJ2-7, with D perhaps TRBD1 (6 bases). The germline V gene has CDR1 DFQATT and CDR2 SNEGSKA (reference sequence). This CDR3 has 11 amino acids. V lost 7 bases, J lost 4 bases, and 11 bases lay in between. DNA of the CDR3: TGCAGTGGACAGGAGACTTACGAGCAGTACTTC. As protein: CSGQETYEQYF.

This clone was seen many times. V and J are TRBV12-3 or TRBV12-4 and TRBJ2-3; 10 bases align to TRBD2. CDR3 size: 15 residues. V lost 6 bases to trimming and J lost 2 bases; unmatched junction nucleotides: 5. The CDR3 reads CASSRTSGNTDTQYF. CDR3 sequence (DNA): TGTGCCAGCAGCCGGACTAGCGGAAACACAGATACGCAGTATTTT.

In its sample, this clone was seen many times. V usage is TRBV27 and J usage is TRBJ2-1; D remains ambiguous. Germline CDR1 is MNHEY and CDR2 is SMNVEV (reference sequence). V was shortened by 4 bases and J by 3 bases, with 10 bases between the two germline ends. This CDR3 spans 14 amino acids. The DNA of the CDR3 is TGTGCCAGCAGTTATGGTACAGTCTACAATGAGCAGTTCTTC. Protein: CASSYGTVYNEQFF.

J is TRBJ2-1 and V is TRBV7-8, with D hard to call. V was shortened by 2 bases and J by 8 bases, with 7 bases between the two germline ends. Germline V CDR1 and CDR2: SGHVS, FQNEAQ. There are 12 residues in the CDR3. The CDR3 reads CASSLFFDEQFF. The CDR3 DNA reads as TGTGCCAGCAGCTTATTCTTCGATGAGCAGTTCTTC.

This clone was observed a few times. The chain has TRBV28 and TRBJ2-1; D is undetermined. The CDR3 sequence is 11 residues long. Germline loops: CDR1 MDHEN, CDR2 SYDVKM. Deletions cut 3 bases from V and 10 bases from J, with 7 bases between. The CDR3: CASSFVYEQFF. The CDR3, as DNA: TGTGCCAGCAGTTTTGTATACGAGCAGTTCTTC.

In its sample, this clone was seen many times. Mismatch with germline at one junction end may stem from a read error. V gene TRBV6-1 combines with J gene TRBJ1-1; 10 nucleotides align to TRBD1. Germline V gene sequence: CDR1 MNHNS, CDR2 SASEGT. The CDR3 covers 15 residues. The CDR3 DNA is TGTGCCAGCAGGGAAGGGGACAGGGGAAGTTCTGAAGCTTTCTTT. Protein product: CASREGDRGSSEAFF.

This clone was counted at least ten times. The chain joins TRBV7-8 to TRBJ2-7; D remains unclear. Germline CDR1 and CDR2: SGHVS and FQNEAQ. V dropped 1 base and J dropped 5 bases, with 12 bases sitting between them. The CDR3 sequence is 14 residues long. The chain's CDR3 is CASSLGRLANEQYF. The CDR3 DNA sequence: TGTGCCAGCAGCTTAGGCAGATTGGCCAACGAGCAGTACTTC.

This clone was detected a few times. V and J are TRBV12-3 or TRBV12-4 and TRBJ2-1, with TRBD2 identical over 8 bases. CDR3 size: 12 residues. V was clipped by 7 bases and J by 12 bases; unmatched bases: 8. The CDR3 DNA reads as TGTGCCAGCACCGGGGGGGGGCCCGGGCAGTTCTTC. It yields the protein CASTGGGPGQFF.

This clone was found many times. The genes are TRBV14 and TRBJ1-1; possibly TRBD1 for D (5 bases). The germline V gene has CDR1 SGHDN and CDR2 FVKESK. The V gene lost 0 bases and the J gene lost 5 bases, with 16 bases spanning the gap. The CDR3 length is 16 residues. CDR3 in amino acids: CASSQEGVGLLTEAFF. Here the CDR3 DNA reads TGTGCCAGCAGCCAAGAAGGGGTCGGACTTTTAACTGAAGCTTTCTTT.

The sample holds many counts of this clone. CDR3 loop: CASSPDRTVYNEQFF. The CDR3 nucleotides read TGCGCCAGCAGCCCGGACCGGACAGTTTACAATGAGCAGTTCTTC. The V call is TRBV5-1, the J call TRBJ2-1, with D possibly matching TRBD1 (6 bases). Trimming stripped 4 bases from V and 4 bases from J, with 15 bases between. Per germline, CDR1 SGHRS and CDR2 YFSETQ. The CDR3 has 15 residues.

In this sample, this clone turned up many times. The chain is built from TRBV18 and TRBJ1-5; tentatively, D is TRBD1 (5 bases). The V end lost 2 bases, the J end lost 7 bases, and 21 bases lay between the germline ends. Germline assignment: CDR1 KGHSH and CDR2 LQKENI. CDR3 length equals 17 residues. The DNA of the CDR3 is TGTGCCAGCTCACCATTCTCTCCGGGGGGGAATAACCAGCCCCAGCATTTT. This gives the protein CASSPFSPGGNNQPQHF. Full variable domain (remainder filled in from reference TRBV18 and TRBJ1-5): NAGVMQNPRHLVRRRGQEARLRCSPMKGHSHVYWYRQLPEEGLKFMVYLQKENIIDESGMPKERFSAEFPKEGPSILRIQQVVRGDSAAYFCASSPFSPGGNNQPQHFGDGTRLSIL.

This clone was seen at least ten times. The genes are TRBV20-1 and TRBJ1-2, with D maybe TRBD1 (5 bases). The CDR3 is 12 amino acids. Trimming left V 3 bases short and J 6 bases short, with 11 bases between. Germline CDR1 reads DFQATT; CDR2 reads SNEGSKA (reference sequence). The CDR3: CSASGAWNGYTF. The CDR3 bases are TGCAGTGCTAGTGGGGCCTGGAATGGCTACACCTTC.

This clone was found many times. The V call is TRBV7-9, the J call TRBJ2-7, with TRBD1 as a possible D gene (5 bases). This CDR3 contains 12 residues. Between the trimmed V and J ends, which lost 5 bases and 4 bases, there was a span of 9 bases. The germline gives CDR1 SEHNR, CDR2 FQNEAQ (reference sequence). Written as DNA, the CDR3 is TGTGCCAGCAGCCGAACAGGATACGAGCAGTACTTC. It encodes CASSRTGYEQYF.

This clone was counted at least ten times. The chain combines TRBV6-2 or TRBV6-3 with TRBJ1-4, with D possibly TRBD1 on 6 matching bases. The CDR3 consists of 14 residues. Germline V gene data show CDR1 as MNHEY and CDR2 as SVGEGT. V dropped 6 bases and J dropped 6 bases, with 14 bases sitting between them. In DNA form, the CDR3 reads TGTGCCAGCAGCCCAGGAGGGGGATATGAAAAACTGTTTTTT. It encodes CASSPGGGYEKLFF.

This clone showed up many times. The V and J genes are TRBV29-1 and TRBJ2-5, with 7 positions matching TRBD2. Germline V gene lookup returns CDR1 SQVTM and CDR2 ANQGSEA. The CDR3 covers 14 residues. The J segment lost 3 bases and the V segment lost 2 bases, leaving 6 bases of the junction unmatched. CDR3 amino acids: CSVERGRAKETQYF. CDR3 coding DNA: TGCAGCGTTGAACGAGGGAGGGCCAAAGAGACCCAGTACTTC.